The sequence of this T cell receptor (beta chain) was determined in a study of blood T cell repertoires in COVID-19. Overall study: T cells, B-cell-depleted T cells, or PBMCs provided the cDNA or gDNA that served as material.

The V and J ends lost 0 bases and 4 bases respectively, with 24 bases between them. Germline V gene lookup returns CDR1 KGHDR and CDR2 SFDVKD. The CDR3 spans 20 residues. In the source study's methods: Researchers report that nucleated cell counts were estimated from reference gene primer amplification. The method was immunoSEQ multiplex PCR; TCRdb's version includes in-frame clones alone and lacks a portion of them. V and J calls plus clone size are reproduced from that table; the DNA served to infer D and trimming. The sample has about 19,000 clones; 88% are singletons. The source is a human donor in a cohort sampled during active COVID-19. The rearrangement joins TRBV24-1 to TRBJ2-1; TRBD1 is a possible D gene (6 bases). Sequencing was done on a sample of peripheral blood. The CDR3 DNA sequence: TGTGCCACCAGTGATTTGGGTCAGGGGATAAAGAGTAGGGGGTACAATGAGCAGTTCTTC. Residues: CATSDLGQGIKSRGYNEQFF.